The subject of this entry is one T cell receptor beta chain. Its antigen remains unidentified. The data originate from a study of cytomegalovirus exposure and HLA in healthy donors. Study-wide background: In an early release, HLA-typed donors contributed tens of millions of unique TCR sequences.

V was cut by 4 bases and J by 3 bases, with 16 bases left in between. Germline V gene lookup returns CDR1 MNHEY and CDR2 SMNVEV (reference sequence). This CDR3 has 15 residues. Study-wide results and limits: The study labeled 164 TCR beta chains cytomegalovirus-associated.

The PCR was carried out with 60 Vbeta primers and 13 Jbeta primers. The repertoire was sequenced with immunoSEQ multiplex PCR; TCRdb's copy has only in-frame clones and lacks some. The data show roughly 100,000 clones, approximately 72% seen once. This receptor was obtained from a young man in good health and CMV-seronegative. The sequenced sample was PBMCs. The chain employs TRBV27 and TRBJ2-7; D is ambiguous. In nucleotides, the CDR3 is TGTGCCAGCAGTTCTGCGCCGTGGTCCATCTACGAGCAGTACTTC. Protein product: CASSSAPWSIYEQYF.